A single sample is the source of the 22 T cell receptor beta chains below, sequenced in a study of blood T cell repertoires in COVID-19. Here immunoSEQ multiplex PCR was the method, and the copy in TCRdb shows in-frame clones only, minus some. The table has 450,000 to 500,000 clones, 70% to 90% seen once; the top ten hold approximately 3%. The specimen was peripheral blood. These receptors originate from a human donor in a cohort sampled during active COVID-19.

This sequence joins TRBV4-1 and TRBJ1-1; D gene uncertain. CDR1 is MGHRA, CDR2 YSYEKL, per germline. V was clipped by 4 bases and J by 4 bases, with 13 bases between them. The CDR3 covers 14 residues. CDR3 protein: CASSRRSGVTEAFF. CDR3 sequence (DNA): TGCGCCAGCAGCCGGCGGAGTGGCGTCACTGAAGCTTTCTTT.

V gene TRBV5-8 combines with J gene TRBJ2-7, with 10 positions matching TRBD1. This CDR3 is 18 amino acids long. The germline gives CDR1 SGHTS, CDR2 YDEGEE. The ends lost 3 bases at V and 6 bases at J; junction bases unmatched: 18. The CDR3 region is CASSSPRDRGLLELEQYF. CDR3 DNA: TGTGCCAGCAGCTCCCCCCGGGACAGGGGCTTGTTGGAACTCGAGCAGTACTTC.

The chain has TRBV19 and TRBJ1-5, with D unresolved. The V end was cut by 7 bases, the J end by 4 bases, with 14 bases between. The CDR3 extends over 14 amino acids. From germline, CDR1 is LNHDA and CDR2 SQIVND (reference sequence). For the CDR3, the DNA is TGTGCCAGTACCCCCGGCGGCGGAAATCAGCCCCAGCATTTT. Translated: CASTPGGGNQPQHF.

The gene calls are TRBV3-1 (or the pseudogene TRBV3-2) and TRBJ2-6; TRBD2 is a possible D gene (5 bases). The CDR3 runs to 18 residues. The germline CDR1 and CDR2 sequences are LGHDT and YNNKEL (reference sequence). Trimming took off 4 bases at V and 0 bases at J, with 16 bases between the two ends. The CDR3 DNA follows: TGTGCCAGCAGCCCGAGGTGGGCGGGCGCCTCTGGGGCCAACGTCCTGACTTTC. Translation gives CASSPRWAGASGANVLTF.

The chain couples TRBV19 to TRBJ1-2, with 7 bases fitting TRBD1. This CDR3 region has 14 residues. The germline V gene encodes CDR1 LNHDA and CDR2 SQIVND (reference sequence). V was clipped by 7 bases and J by 1 base; unmatched bases: 6. CDR3 sequence (DNA): TGTGCCAGTACCGGGACAGCGTTTAACTATGGCTACACCTTC. Its protein is CASTGTAFNYGYTF. The variable domain in full, completed from reference TRBV19 and TRBJ1-2, reads DGGITQSPKYLFRKEGQNVTLSCEQNLNHDAMYWYRQDPGQGLRLIYYSQIVNDFQKGDIAEGYSVSREKKESFPLTVTSAQKNPTAFYLCASTGTAFNYGYTFGSGTRLTVV.

This sequence joins TRBV6-1 and TRBJ1-2; tentatively, D is TRBD1 (5 bases). The CDR3 consists of 14 residues. Germline lookup yields CDR1 MNHNS and CDR2 SASEGT. Between the trimmed V and J ends, which lost 1 base and 7 bases, there was a span of 13 bases. CDR3 coding DNA: TGTGCCAGCAGTGAAGGGGCCAGGGTCACTGGCTACACCTTC. Translation: CASSEGARVTGYTF.

The table lists this clone with many counts. The V and J genes are TRBV24-1 and TRBJ1-5; 12 nucleotides agree with TRBD1. J was trimmed by 7 bases and V by 4 bases; bases with no gene match: 10. The V gene's germline CDR1 is KGHDR and CDR2 SFDVKD. CDR3 size: 17 residues. The DNA of the CDR3 is TGTGCCACCAGTGAGTTACGATCCGGGACAGGGGGCCAGCCCCAGCATTTT. Translation gives CATSELRSGTGGQPQHF.

The chain has TRBV9 and TRBJ1-1; D remains ambiguous. The V end lost 5 bases, the J end lost 5 bases, and 16 bases lay between the germline ends. There are 14 residues in the CDR3. Germline V gives CDR1 SGDLS, CDR2 YYNGEE. CDR3 sequence reads: CASSADYLRTEAFF. The CDR3 nucleotides are TGTGCCAGCAGTGCAGACTACCTTCGAACTGAAGCTTTCTTT.

The CDR3 sequence: CASSLGGGNVRSYEQYF. The CDR3 DNA is TGTGCCAGCAGCTTGGGGGGGGGAAATGTCCGATCCTACGAGCAGTACTTC. The chain combines TRBV5-4 with TRBJ2-7; 7 nucleotides agree with TRBD2. This CDR3 has 17 amino acids. CDR1 and CDR2 from the germline V gene are SGHNT and YYREEE (reference sequence). Trimming took 0 bases from V and 1 from J; bases not matched to a gene: 10.

This rearrangement joins TRBV5-6 to TRBJ2-7, with TRBD1 matching over 12 bases. The V gene's germline CDR1 is SGHDT and CDR2 YYEEEE. V was pared by 4 bases and J by 4 bases, with 12 bases of the junction left unmatched. The CDR3 runs to 17 residues. The CDR3 DNA reads as TGTGCCAGCAGCGGACTTGGGACAGGGGGCAATAGTTACGAGCAGTACTTC. It codes for CASSGLGTGGNSYEQYF.

The chain employs TRBV7-3 and TRBJ2-7, with D uncertain. Germline CDR1 and CDR2: SGHTA and FQGTGA. V dropped 2 bases and J dropped 4 bases, with 9 bases sitting between them. This CDR3 region has 13 residues. For the CDR3, the DNA is TGTGCCAGCAGCTTAGGTATCGAGTACGAGCAGTACTTC. This translates into CASSLGIEYEQYF.

This rearrangement joins TRBV7-3 to TRBJ2-5; weak D call: TRBD2 (5 bases). Per the germline V gene, CDR1 is SGHTA and CDR2 is FQGTGA. Trimming left V 6 bases short and J 5 bases short, with 16 bases between. The CDR3 sequence is 14 residues long. The CDR3 nucleotides read TGTGCCAGCAGTTTAGGGAGCCCTGAGGAGACCCAGTACTTC. Residues: CASSLGSPEETQYF.

This rearrangement joins TRBV7-3 to TRBJ2-3; TRBD2 matches 11 bases. This CDR3 contains 17 residues. Germline V gene sequence: CDR1 SGHTA, CDR2 FQGTGA. V lost 0 bases and J lost 4; bases outside the gene matches: 6. The CDR3 reads CASSLTFTSGGADTQYF. The CDR3 DNA follows: TGTGCCAGCAGCTTAACGTTTACTAGCGGGGGCGCAGATACGCAGTATTTT.

The chain uses TRBV21-1 and TRBJ2-1; TRBD1 reflects the table's D call only, with no check against the DNA. TRBV21-1 represents a pseudogene. The CDR3 is made up of 18 amino acids. The CDR3 DNA sequence: TGTGCCAGCAGCAAAAAAGCAGGGGTGATGAGCTCCTACAATGAGCAGTTCTTC. Its protein product is CASSKKAGVMSSYNEQFF.

The V and J genes are TRBV11-3 and TRBJ2-1; no definite D call. From germline, CDR1 is SGHNT and CDR2 YENEEA. V was pared by 0 bases and J by 10 bases, with 10 bases between. The CDR3 totals 13 residues. The DNA for the CDR3 is TGTGCCAGCAGCTTAGAACAAGTCTCCGAGCAGTTCTTC. Translation: CASSLEQVSEQFF. Looking up the rest from reference TRBV11-3 and TRBJ2-1 gives the full variable domain: EAGVVQSPRYKIIEKKQPVAFWCNPISGHNTLYWYLQNLGQGPELLIRYENEEAVDDSQLPKDRFSAERLKGVDSTLKIQPAELGDSAVYLCASSLEQVSEQFFGPGTRLTVL.

J is TRBJ2-5 and V is TRBV5-6; D not resolved. CDR1 SGHDT and CDR2 YYEEEE come from the germline V gene. V was pared by 2 bases and J by 4 bases, with 12 bases between. The CDR3 is 14 amino acids. The CDR3 DNA is TGTGCCAGCAGCTTTTCTCCTAGGCCAGAGACCCAGTACTTC. It translates to CASSFSPRPETQYF.

Here the CDR3 reads CASRQGTGDRAFF. For the CDR3, the DNA is TGTGCCAGCAGGCAAGGGACAGGGGATAGAGCTTTCTTT. The chain is built from TRBV28 and TRBJ1-1; 10 bases align to TRBD1. The length of the CDR3 is 13 residues. Germline CDR1 reads MDHEN; CDR2 reads SYDVKM. The V and J ends lost 6 bases and 10 bases, in that order; junction bases with no gene match: 8.

The V gene is TRBV5-1, the J gene TRBJ2-1; D possibly corresponds to TRBD1 (6 bases). Trimming took 4 bases from V and 6 from J, leaving 17 bases between them. CDR1 is SGHRS and CDR2 is YFSETQ in the germline V gene. This CDR3 spans 15 amino acids. CDR3 sequence (DNA): TGCGCCAGCAGCCCCGAGGCAGGGGTTTTCAATGAGCAGTTCTTC. Its protein product is CASSPEAGVFNEQFF. Full variable domain (remainder filled in from reference TRBV5-1 and TRBJ2-1): KAGVTQTPRYLIKTRGQQVTLSCSPISGHRSVSWYQQTPGQGLQFLFEYFSETQRNKGNFPGRFSGRQFSNSRSEMNVSTLELGDSALYLCASSPEAGVFNEQFFGPGTRLTVL.

The rearrangement joins TRBV28 to TRBJ1-2; 12 nucleotides line up with TRBD1. The CDR3 has 14 residues. The V gene's germline CDR1 is MDHEN and CDR2 SYDVKM. Germline trimming cut 3 bases from V and 8 bases from J; bases unmatched to any gene: 4. DNA for the CDR3: TGTGCCAGCAGTTTGGGACAGGGGGCGCGGGGCTACACCTTC. Its translation is CASSLGQGARGYTF.

J is TRBJ2-1 and V is TRBV5-1; 10 bases fit TRBD2. The CDR3 is 15 residues long. The V segment lost 2 bases and the J segment 5 bases; nucleotides outside the gene matches: 4. Germline V gene data show CDR1 as SGHRS and CDR2 as YFSETQ. The CDR3 region has the DNA TGCGCCAGCAGCTTCGTACTAGCGGGAAACAATGAGCAGTTCTTC. This translates into CASSFVLAGNNEQFF.

The chain joins TRBV6-5 to TRBJ2-2, with D possibly being TRBD2 (6 bases). The CDR3 has 16 residues. The germline V gene has CDR1 MNHEY and CDR2 SVGAGI. V lost 0 bases to trimming and J lost 5 bases, with 13 bases between them. CDR3 sequence: CASSYSGGPGTGELFF. Written as DNA, the CDR3 is TGTGCCAGCAGTTACTCCGGAGGGCCGGGGACCGGGGAGCTGTTTTTT.

With regard to this clone: One junction end does not reproduce the germline sequence, and a read error may be involved. The V call is TRBV7-7, the J call TRBJ2-1, with 9 bases lining up with TRBD1. Germline-derived CDR1 and CDR2 are SSHAT and FNYEAQ (reference sequence). CDR3 length: 15 amino acids. CDR3 nucleotides: TGTGCTAGCAGCCGACTACAGGGGGCCATCAATGAGCAGTTCTTC. Translated, it gives CASSRLQGAINEQFF.